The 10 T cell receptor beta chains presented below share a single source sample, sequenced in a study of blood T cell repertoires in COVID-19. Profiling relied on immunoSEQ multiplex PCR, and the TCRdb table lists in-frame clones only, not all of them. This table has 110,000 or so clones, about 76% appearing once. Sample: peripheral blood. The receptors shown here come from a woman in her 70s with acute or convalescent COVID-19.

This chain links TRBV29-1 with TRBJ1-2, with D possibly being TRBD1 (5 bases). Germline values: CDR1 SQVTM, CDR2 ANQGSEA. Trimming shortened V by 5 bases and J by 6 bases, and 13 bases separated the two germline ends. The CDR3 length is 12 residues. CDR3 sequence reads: CSVTETVNGYTF. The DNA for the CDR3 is TGCAGCGTTACCGAGACAGTAAATGGCTACACCTTC.

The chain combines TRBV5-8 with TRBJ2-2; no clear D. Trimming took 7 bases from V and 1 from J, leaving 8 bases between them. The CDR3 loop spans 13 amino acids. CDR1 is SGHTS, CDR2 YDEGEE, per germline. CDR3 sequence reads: CASGQVNTGELFF. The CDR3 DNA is TGTGCCAGCGGTCAGGTGAACACCGGGGAGCTGTTTTTT.

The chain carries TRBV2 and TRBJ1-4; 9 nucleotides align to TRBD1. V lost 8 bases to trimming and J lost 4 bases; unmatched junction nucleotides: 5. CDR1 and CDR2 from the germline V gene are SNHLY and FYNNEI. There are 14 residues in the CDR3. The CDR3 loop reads CASARDRVNEKLFF. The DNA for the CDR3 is TGTGCCAGCGCTCGGGACAGGGTTAATGAAAAACTGTTTTTT.

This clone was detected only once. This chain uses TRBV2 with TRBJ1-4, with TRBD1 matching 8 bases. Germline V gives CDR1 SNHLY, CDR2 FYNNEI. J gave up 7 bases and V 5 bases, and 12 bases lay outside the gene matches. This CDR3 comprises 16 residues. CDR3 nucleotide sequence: TGTGCCAGCAGTAAAGAGGCACCGACAGGGGCTGAAAAACTGTTTTTT. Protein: CASSKEAPTGAEKLFF.

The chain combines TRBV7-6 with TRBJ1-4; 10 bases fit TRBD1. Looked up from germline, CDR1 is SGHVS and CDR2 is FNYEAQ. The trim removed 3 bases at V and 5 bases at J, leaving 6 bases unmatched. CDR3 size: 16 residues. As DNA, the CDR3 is TGTGCCAGCAGCTTGAACCCGGGACAGGGGAATGAAAAACTGTTTTTT. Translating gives CASSLNPGQGNEKLFF. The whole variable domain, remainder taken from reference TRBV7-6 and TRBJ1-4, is GAGVSQSPRYKVTKRGQDVALRCDPISGHVSLYWYRQALGQGPEFLTYFNYEAQQDKSGLPNDRFSAERPEGSISTLTIQRTEQRDSAMYRCASSLNPGQGNEKLFFGSGTQLSVL.

As DNA, the CDR3 is TGTGCCAGCAGCCCCCTGCAGGGGGTCACAGATACGCAGTATTTT. Translating gives CASSPLQGVTDTQYF. The chain has TRBV7-6 and TRBJ2-3; 7 nucleotides align to TRBD1. The CDR3 runs 15 residues. V shed 5 bases and J 2 bases; nucleotides not matched to a gene: 7. From germline, CDR1 is SGHVS and CDR2 FNYEAQ.

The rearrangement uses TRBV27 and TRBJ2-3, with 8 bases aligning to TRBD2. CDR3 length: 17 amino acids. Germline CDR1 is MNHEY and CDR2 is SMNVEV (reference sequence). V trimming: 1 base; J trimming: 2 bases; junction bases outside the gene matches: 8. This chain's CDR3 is CASSLYGASGFTDTQYF. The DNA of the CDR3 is TGTGCCAGCAGTTTATACGGGGCTAGCGGGTTCACAGATACGCAGTATTTT.

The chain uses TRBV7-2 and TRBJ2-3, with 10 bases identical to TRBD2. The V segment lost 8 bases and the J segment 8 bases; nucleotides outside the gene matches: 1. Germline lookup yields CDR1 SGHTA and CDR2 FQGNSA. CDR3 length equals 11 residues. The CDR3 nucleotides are TGTGCCAGCGGGACTAGCGTTACGCAGTATTTT. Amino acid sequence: CASGTSVTQYF.

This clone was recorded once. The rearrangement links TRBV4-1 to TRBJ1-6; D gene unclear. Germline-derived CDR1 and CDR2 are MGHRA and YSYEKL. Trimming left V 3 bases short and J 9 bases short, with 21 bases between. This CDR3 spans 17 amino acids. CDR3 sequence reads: CASSQYPAGEVGSPLHF. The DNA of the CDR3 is TGCGCCAGCAGCCAGTATCCGGCCGGGGAGGTCGGTTCACCCCTCCACTTT.

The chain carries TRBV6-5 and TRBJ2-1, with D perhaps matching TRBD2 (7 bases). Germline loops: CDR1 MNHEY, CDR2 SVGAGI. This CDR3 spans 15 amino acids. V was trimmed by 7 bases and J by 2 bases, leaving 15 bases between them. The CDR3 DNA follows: TGTGCCAGCACCAAATCGCGGGGGCCCTACAATGAGCAGTTCTTC. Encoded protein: CASTKSRGPYNEQFF.